The entry below gives a single TCR beta chain sequence along with its context. Which antigen it targets is not known. The record has no base qualities; no much larger clone is one base away. The junction shows trimming of 0 bases on V and 5 bases on J, plus 13 bases between the germline ends. Per the germline V gene, KGHDR is the CDR1 and SFDVKD is the CDR2. The CDR3 has 15 amino acids, counting the end cysteine and phenylalanine. Kept here is only the CDR3 DNA, which spans 45 bases and is read in frame from base 1. This record comes from a study of blood T cell repertoires in COVID-19 (dated by TCRdb to 2018 to 2020). Study-level background: The collaborator samples originated in the United States, Italy and Spain and spanned the acute and convalescent phases of COVID-19. The prospective study material was composed of cDNA or gDNA derived from T cells, B-cell-depleted T cells, or PBMCs. The dataset comprised deeply sampled blood TCRbeta repertoires from subjects exposed to, actively infected with, or recovered from COVID-19. A freely available public database, intended as a resource for researchers studying the immune response to SARS-CoV-2, is where the repertoires were released. The samples were drawn from two sources: the first 160 participants of the ongoing ImmuneRACE study, and 950 to 1,500 subjects contributed by 6 global collaborators. A de-identified subject ID, COVID-19 status, age in years and sex were almost always included in the sample metadata. Where available, HLA class I and class II types were taken from metadata supplied by the sample provider and were not determined by assay-based typing.

Participants in the prospective study were enrolled through a virtual design, were aged 18 to 89 years, and lived in roughly 24 United States geographic areas. To assign participants to cohorts, the prospective study relied on clinical history that participants themselves reported in a screening survey and a study questionnaire. Exposed participants had been in contact with someone with a PCR-confirmed or clinician-diagnosed COVID-19 case within 2 weeks of study entry. In the prospective study, whole blood, serum and a nasopharyngeal or oropharyngeal swab were collected from each participant by mobile phlebotomists. Prospective study participants could optionally give additional blood draws and questionnaires over a roughly 2-month period. Prospective study blood samples were shipped either frozen or at room temperature before DNA extraction. Overall study results and their limits: How much clinical and demographic metadata was included differed by source and by participant, and the metadata was provided uncurated.

TCRbeta CDR3 regions were amplified from genomic DNA by means of the immunoSEQ Assay, a bias-controlled multiplex PCR. Turning to the authors' computational methods: The number of nucleated cells in each sample was estimated by amplification of reference gene primers within the assay. To quantify the absolute abundance of each unique TCRbeta CDR3 rearrangement, sequence reads were collapsed and filtered. For each sample, productive Simpson clonality was calculated by taking the square root of Simpson's diversity index across productive rearrangements. Entries here come from immuneACCESS through TCRdb and include only in-frame sequences with V and J called. Some clones fail to appear in such tables; in the studies checked, an unresolved V gene covers under half of the shortfall, and the cause of the remainder is unknown. D and trimming come from the DNA, and the V and J calls and clone size come from that table. This sample gives 350,000 to 450,000 clones in total; just over 90% of them show up just once. Roughly 0.86% of the sample comes from the top ten.

The sequence joins TRBV24-1 to TRBJ2-7; the D gene is not confidently resolved. The sequencing input was PBMCs or T cells enriched from blood (not recorded which). This receptor was taken from a woman in her 40s who had been exposed to COVID-19. The CDR3 reads CATSDLKAGRNEQYF. The DNA sequence reads TGTGCCACCAGTGATTTGAAGGCAGGCCGGAACGAGCAGTACTTC.